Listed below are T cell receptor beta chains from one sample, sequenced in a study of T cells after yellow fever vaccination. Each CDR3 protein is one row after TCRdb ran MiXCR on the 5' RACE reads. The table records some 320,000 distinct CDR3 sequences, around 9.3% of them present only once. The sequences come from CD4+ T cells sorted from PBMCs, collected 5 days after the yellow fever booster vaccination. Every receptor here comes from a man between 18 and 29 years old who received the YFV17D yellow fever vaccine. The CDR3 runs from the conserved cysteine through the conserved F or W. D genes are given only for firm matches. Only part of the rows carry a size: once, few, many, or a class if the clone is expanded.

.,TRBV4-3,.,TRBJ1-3,TGCGCCAGCAGCCTCCTCTCCCCACACGAGGGGCCCTTAAGCTCTGGATACACCATATATTTT,CASSLLSPHEGPLSSGYTIYF
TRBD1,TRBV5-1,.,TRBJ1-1,TGCGCCAGCAGCGTGGACAGGGGGGGCGGAAGGAACACTGAAGCTTTCTTT,CASSVDRGGGRNTEAFF
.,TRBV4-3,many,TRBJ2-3,TGCGCCAGCAGCCAAGATATCAGACAGCTAGATACGCAGTATTTT,CASSQDIRQLDTQYF
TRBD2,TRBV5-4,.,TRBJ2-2,TGTGCCAGCAGCTTAAGTGGGGGGGAGGACACCGGGGAGCTGTTTTTT,CASSLSGGEDTGELFF
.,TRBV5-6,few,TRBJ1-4,TGTGCCAGCAGCCCATGGATGGGGGGCGCAGGCCGGGATTTT,CASSPWMGGAGRDF
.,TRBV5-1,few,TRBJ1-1,TGCGCCAGCAGCTTGTACAGGGCGGAGAACACTGAAGCTTTCTTT,CASSLYRAENTEAFF
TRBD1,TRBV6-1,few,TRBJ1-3,TGTGCCAGCAGTAGGACAGGCACTGGAAACACCATATATTTT,CASSRTGTGNTIYF
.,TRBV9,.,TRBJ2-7,TGTGCCAGCAGCGTAGATGGGGCCCCCACCTACGAGCAGTACTTC,CASSVDGAPTYEQYF
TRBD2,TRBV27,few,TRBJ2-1,TGTGCCAGCGGGACTAGCGGGGGGGCAGTTGAGCAGTTCTTC,CASGTSGGAVEQFF
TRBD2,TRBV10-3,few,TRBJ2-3,TGTGCCATCAAGGAGCGGGGGGTCACAGATACGCAGTATTTT,CAIKERGVTDTQYF
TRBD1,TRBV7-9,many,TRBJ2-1,TGTGCCAGCAGCTTAGCCAGGGGGCTGGATGAGCAGTTCTTC,CASSLARGLDEQFF
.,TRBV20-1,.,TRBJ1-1,TGCAGTGCTCCTCCCGCAGGGAGGTACACTGAAGCTTTCTTT,CSAPPAGRYTEAFF
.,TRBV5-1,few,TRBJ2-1,TGCGCCAGCAGCTTTGACGCATCCTACAATGAGCAGTTCTTC,CASSFDASYNEQFF
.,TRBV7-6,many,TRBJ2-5,TGTGCCAGCAGCCCAAGGTCGGGGGTACGGGAGACCCAGTACTTC,CASSPRSGVRETQYF
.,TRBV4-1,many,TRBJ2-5,TGCGCCAGCAGCCAAGGTTCGGGGGGCCGAGAGACCCAGTACTTC,CASSQGSGGRETQYF
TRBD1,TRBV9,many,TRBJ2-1,TGTGCCAGCACCCCACAGGGGGCCTACAATGAGCAGTTCTTC,CASTPQGAYNEQFF
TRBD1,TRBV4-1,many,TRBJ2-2,TGCGCCAGCAGCCGGACAGGGCCCGGGGAGCTGTTTTTT,CASSRTGPGELFF
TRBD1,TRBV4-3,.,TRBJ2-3,TGCGCCAGCAGCCAAGGTGGACAGGGATCAGATACGCAGTATTTT,CASSQGGQGSDTQYF
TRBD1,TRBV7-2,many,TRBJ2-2,TGTGCCAGCAGCACACAGGGGTGGTACACCGGGGAGCTGTTTTTT,CASSTQGWYTGELFF
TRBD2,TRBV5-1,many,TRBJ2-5,TGCGCCAGCGCATTCCAGGGAGGGGAAGAGACCCAGTACTTC,CASAFQGGEETQYF
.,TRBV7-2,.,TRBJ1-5,TGTGCCAGCAGCGAGGAGCGTCTAAATCAGCCCCAGCATTTT,CASSEERLNQPQHF
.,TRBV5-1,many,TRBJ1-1,TGCGCCAGCAGCCCCCGCCGGGTGAACACTGAAGCTTTCTTT,CASSPRRVNTEAFF
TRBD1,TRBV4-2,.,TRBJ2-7,TGTGCCAGCAGCCCGATACCCGGGACAGGGGACGAGCAGTACTTC,CASSPIPGTGDEQYF
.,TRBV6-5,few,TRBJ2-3,TGTGCCAGCAGGCTCGCCCCGGGACAAATCACAGATACGCAGTATTTT,CASRLAPGQITDTQYF
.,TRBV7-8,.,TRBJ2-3,TGTGCCAGCAGCCCCACGCGCGTGTTTCTAGGCACAGATACGCAGTATTTT,CASSPTRVFLGTDTQYF
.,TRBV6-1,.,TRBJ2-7,TGTGCCAGCAGGCAAGGAATCCCGTACGAGCAGTACTTC,CASRQGIPYEQYF
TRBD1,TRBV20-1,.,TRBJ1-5,TGCAGTGCTAACAGGGGCGATCAGCCCCAGCATTTT,CSANRGDQPQHF
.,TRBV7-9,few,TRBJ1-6,TGTGCCAGCAGCTCAGGGACGAGCTCACCCCTCCACTTT,CASSSGTSSPLHF
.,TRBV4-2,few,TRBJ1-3,TGTGCCAGCAGCCAAGACCGAGGGGGCTCTGGAAACACCATATATTTT,CASSQDRGGSGNTIYF
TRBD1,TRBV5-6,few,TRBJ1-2,TGTGCCAGCAGCGAGAGGGACAGTGGTTCCTATGGCTACACCTTC,CASSERDSGSYGYTF
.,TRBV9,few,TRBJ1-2,TGTGCCAGCAGCGTAGATTTCTATGGCTACACCTTC,CASSVDFYGYTF
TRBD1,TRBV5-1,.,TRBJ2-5,TGCGCCAGCAGCAAAGACAGGGGAACTCAAGAGACCCAGTACTTC,CASSKDRGTQETQYF
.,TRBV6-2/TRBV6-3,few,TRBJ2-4,TGTGCCAGCAGTTACGGTCCCGGGGGGCCGGGCAACATTCAGTACTTC,CASSYGPGGPGNIQYF
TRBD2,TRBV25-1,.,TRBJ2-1,TGTGCCAGCAGTCCTAGCGGGGGGGCGGCTGAGCAGTTCTTC,CASSPSGGAAEQFF
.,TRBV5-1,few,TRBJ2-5,TGCGCCAGCAGTTTTACAGAAGCCGAGACCCAGTACTTC,CASSFTEAETQYF
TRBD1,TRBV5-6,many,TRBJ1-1,TGTGCCAGCAGCCCCGACGGGGGCACAGGGGACACTGAAGCTTTCTTT,CASSPDGGTGDTEAFF
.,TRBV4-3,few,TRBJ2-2,TGCGCCAGCAGCCGACGGTCCACCGGGGAGCTGTTTTTT,CASSRRSTGELFF
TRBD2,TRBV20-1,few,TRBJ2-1,TGCAGTGCTAGAGGCCCCGGACTAGCGGGTTACAATGAGCAGTTCTTC,CSARGPGLAGYNEQFF
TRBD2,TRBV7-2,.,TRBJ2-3,TGTGCCAGCAGCAGAGCTCTAGCGGGGACCTTGACGCAGTATTTT,CASSRALAGTLTQYF
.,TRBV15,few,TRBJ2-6,TGTGCCACCAGCAGAGATCCCCTCACAGGGACCTCTGGGGCCAACGTCCTGACTTTC,CATSRDPLTGTSGANVLTF
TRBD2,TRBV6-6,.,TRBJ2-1,TGTGCCACCCGAGCGGGGGGGCTGAACAATGAGCAGTTCTTC,CATRAGGLNNEQFF
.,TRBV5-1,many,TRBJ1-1,TGCGCCAGCAGCTTCACCCAGGGTACCACTGAAGCTTTCTTT,CASSFTQGTTEAFF
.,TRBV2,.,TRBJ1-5,TGTGCCAGCAGCCACGCCCCGGGGGTAATGAGCAATCAGCCCCAGCATTTT,CASSHAPGVMSNQPQHF
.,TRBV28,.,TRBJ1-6,TGTGCCAGCACCACAACTCCCAATAATTCACCCCTCCACTTT,CASTTTPNNSPLHF
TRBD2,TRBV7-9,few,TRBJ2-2,TGTGCCAGCAGCCGATTAATAGCGGGGGACCACACCGGGGAGCTGTTTTTT,CASSRLIAGDHTGELFF
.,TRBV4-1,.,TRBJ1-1,TGCGCCAGCAGCCCCCAGGGAGTCAGCTTGAATACTGAAGCTTTCTTT,CASSPQGVSLNTEAFF
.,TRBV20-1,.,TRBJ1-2,TGCAGTGCTAGAGACAGGCACTATGGCTACACCTTC,CSARDRHYGYTF
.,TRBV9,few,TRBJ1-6,TGTGCCAGCAGCGTAACAAACGGGGCACCCCTCCACTTT,CASSVTNGAPLHF
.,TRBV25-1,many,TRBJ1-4,TGTGCCAGCAGGGGAGACAGAAAACTGTTTTTT,CASRGDRKLFF
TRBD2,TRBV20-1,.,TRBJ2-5,TGCAGTGCTAGAGGTGGGGCGGGGGATGAGGAGACCCAGTACTTC,CSARGGAGDEETQYF
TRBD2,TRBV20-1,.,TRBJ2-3,TGCAGTGCAAGACTAGCGGATAGCACAGATACGCAGTATTTT,CSARLADSTDTQYF
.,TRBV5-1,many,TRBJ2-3,TGCGCCAGCAGCTTCGGACAGTTTGCCACAGATACGCAGTATTTT,CASSFGQFATDTQYF
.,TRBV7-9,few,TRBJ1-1,TGTGCCAGCAGCTTAGTGGGTCGGGGGATGCACACTGAAGCTTTCTTT,CASSLVGRGMHTEAFF
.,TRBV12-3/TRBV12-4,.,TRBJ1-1,TGTGCCAGCAGTACGACAGGAGATATGGCGGCTTTCTTT,CASSTTGDMAAFF
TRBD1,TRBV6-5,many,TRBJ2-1,TGTGCCAGCAGCTCGGGACAGCCCTACAATGAGCAGTTCTTC,CASSSGQPYNEQFF
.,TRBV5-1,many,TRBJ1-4,TGCGCCAGCAGCTTGGGCAATCCCAATGAAAAACTGTTTTTT,CASSLGNPNEKLFF
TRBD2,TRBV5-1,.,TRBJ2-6,TGCGCCAGCAGCGCGGGGGAGGGATCTGGGGCCAACGTCCTGACTTTC,CASSAGEGSGANVLTF
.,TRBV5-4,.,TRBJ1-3,TGTGCCAGCAGCTCCCAACCGGAGAACTCTGGAAACACCATATATTTT,CASSSQPENSGNTIYF
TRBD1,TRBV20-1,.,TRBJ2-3,TGCAGTGCTACCGGGACAGGGGGGACCTTCACATCGGCGCAGTATTTT,CSATGTGGTFTSAQYF
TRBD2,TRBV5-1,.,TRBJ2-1,TGCGCCAGCAGCACCCGACTAGCGTACAATGAGCAGTTCTTC,CASSTRLAYNEQFF